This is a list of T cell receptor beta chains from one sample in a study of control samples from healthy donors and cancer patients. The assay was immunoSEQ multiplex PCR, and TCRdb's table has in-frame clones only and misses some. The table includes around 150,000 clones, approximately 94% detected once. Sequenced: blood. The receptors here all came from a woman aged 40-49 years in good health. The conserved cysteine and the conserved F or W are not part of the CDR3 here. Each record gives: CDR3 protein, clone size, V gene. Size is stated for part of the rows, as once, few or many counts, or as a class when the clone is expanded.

CDR3 protein: ASTSRAGEWETQY
clone size: .
V gene: TRBV10-2

CDR3 protein: ASTPTGNQPQH
clone size: .
V gene: TRBV6-2/TRBV6-3

CDR3 protein: ASSLGDLGPQH
clone size: .
V gene: TRBV3-1/TRBV3-2

CDR3 protein: ASSPLTGQGFREQY
clone size: .
V gene: TRBV18

CDR3 protein: ASSHTGATNEKLF
clone size: .
V gene: TRBV14

CDR3 protein: ASSFDLGPLH
clone size: .
V gene: TRBV7-3

CDR3 protein: ASSPRAGAGEQF
clone size: once
V gene: TRBV7-9

CDR3 protein: ASSVGLITEAF
clone size: .
V gene: TRBV9

CDR3 protein: ASRGQGRGQPQH
clone size: .
V gene: TRBV19

CDR3 protein: ASSPRPDRVEQPQH
clone size: .
V gene: TRBV18

CDR3 protein: ASTGTSGARSEQF
clone size: .
V gene: TRBV19

CDR3 protein: ASRSPAGGPETQY
clone size: .
V gene: TRBV7-8

CDR3 protein: ATSREQDSNQPQH
clone size: .
V gene: TRBV15

CDR3 protein: SGAEGLYTEAF
clone size: .
V gene: TRBV29-1

CDR3 protein: ASSLDAPGAGNTIY
clone size: .
V gene: TRBV5-1

CDR3 protein: ASSLQGGIVEKLF
clone size: .
V gene: TRBV7-8

CDR3 protein: ASSSSAGLGRGYT
clone size: .
V gene: TRBV7-2

CDR3 protein: ASSYSWTPNTEAF
clone size: once
V gene: TRBV6-5

CDR3 protein: ASSLTRSEGNYGYT
clone size: .
V gene: TRBV5-1

CDR3 protein: ASSFWGNQPQH
clone size: .
V gene: TRBV7-2

CDR3 protein: ASSETGTQETQY
clone size: .
V gene: TRBV18

CDR3 protein: ASSGGTGELF
clone size: .
V gene: TRBV9

CDR3 protein: ASSIGGVYNEQF
clone size: .
V gene: TRBV19